These T cell receptor beta chains were read from a single sample in a study of T cells after yellow fever vaccination. TCRdb fed the 5' RACE reads into MiXCR, producing one record per CDR3 protein. The sample records hundreds of thousands of distinct CDR3 sequences, approximately 16% being singletons. This sample comprised PBMCs, obtained 5 days after the first yellow fever vaccination. Receptor source: a man younger than 35 who received the YFV17D yellow fever vaccine. Both conserved end residues are part of each CDR3. A D gene is named only where the DNA matches it firmly.

>.|TRBV5-1
CASSLAPENTEAFF
>TRBD2|TRBV11-3
CASSLGVGRGDNEQFF
>.|TRBV28
CASSSTGSQKPHNEQFF
>.|TRBV4-1
CASSQRPDRSNQPQHF
>TRBD1|TRBV12-3/TRBV12-4
CASDDRVNGYTF
>.|TRBV5-5
CASSWTTGQTLTGELFF
>TRBD2|TRBV7-3
CASSLAGAGDTQYF
>.|TRBV7-6
CASKDRLSTGELFF
>TRBD1|TRBV4-1
CASSQLTGEDYGYTF
>.|TRBV28
CASSFSRGITDTQYF
>.|TRBV5-6
CASRTERGDEQFF
>.|TRBV7-2
CASSLDFRVYNEQFF
>TRBD2|TRBV13
CASSLDPLAGGPDYNEQFF
>.|TRBV6-5
CASSYNLAGELFF
>.|TRBV7-6
CASSDGTYEQYF
>.|TRBV27
CASSATSNQPQHF
>TRBD2|TRBV18
CASREDNTGELFF
>.|TRBV7-9
CASSLDSNQETQYF
>.|TRBV10-3
CAINPGGQNTEAFF
>.|TRBV9
CASSVSGGEGYGYTF
>.|TRBV2
CATRGDSDYGYTF
>.|TRBV5-6
CASSLVLGVDTGELFF
>.|TRBV29-1
CSVNRDTGELFF